Listed below are T cell receptor beta chains from one sample, sequenced in a study of human T cells and chemical hapten exposure. One entry per CDR3 protein, called by TCRdb with MiXCR from the RACE reads. The repertoire holds just over 350,000 distinct CDR3 sequences, more than 5% seen once, with 4.5% to 6% in the top ten. Sample: whole blood, taken in connection with sensitization to the hapten diphenylcyclopropenone (DPC). Receptors were obtained from a woman aged 18-29 years with alopecia areata. Some clones in this sample may be carry-over from other donors' samples. Each CDR3 is given with its conserved first and last residue. Where a row states a size, it is once, few, many or the class of an expanded clone; other rows omit it.

abundance | j_gene | v_gene | CDR3aa
many | TRBJ1-1 | TRBV5-1 | CASSLAAAGVTEAFF
few | TRBJ1-1 | TRBV12-3/TRBV12-4 | CASSKGQWNTEAFF
few | TRBJ2-2 | TRBV6-1 | CATPSANTGELFF
few | TRBJ1-5 | TRBV11-1 | CASSLGQDQPQHF
many | TRBJ1-4 | TRBV6-5 | CASSYSGDRRNEKLFF
few | TRBJ1-2 | TRBV4-3 | CASSQQRTGQYGYTF
few | TRBJ1-4 | TRBV9 | CASSVEQGEKLFF
many | TRBJ2-4 | TRBV12-5 | CASGLWNRKNIQYF
few | TRBJ2-5 | TRBV9 | CASSVGRTLAGGPGETQYF
few | TRBJ2-1 | TRBV7-9 | CASSLPRDRNFGDEQFF
few | TRBJ2-1 | TRBV7-8 | CASSLAPSGGAINNEQFF
many | TRBJ1-4 | TRBV12-3/TRBV12-4 | CASSLGPPEKLFF
many | TRBJ1-2 | TRBV29-1 | CSVVQGDGYTF
many | TRBJ2-5 | TRBV28 | CASSSGFQETQYF
many | TRBJ1-2 | TRBV7-2 | CASSPRTVTNYGYTF
. | TRBJ2-1 | TRBV7-2 | CASSSGQRYNEQFF
many | TRBJ1-4 | TRBV6-6 | CASSSTGTSEKLFF
. | TRBJ1-4 | TRBV6-1 | CASSEISQTDEKLFF
many | TRBJ2-1 | TRBV7-2 | CASSPQPLEDEQFF
few | TRBJ2-6 | TRBV9 | CASSLGAAGANVLTF
. | TRBJ2-3 | TRBV24-1 | CATAPGRVGTDTQYF
few | TRBJ2-1 | TRBV6-6 | CASSAPDRDLEQFF
many | TRBJ1-1 | TRBV4-2 | CASSQDSGADAEAFF
many | TRBJ1-2 | TRBV18 | CASSPPSTGFYGYTF
. | TRBJ2-7 | TRBV12-3/TRBV12-4 | CASSFGPSPYEQYF
many | TRBJ1-6 | TRBV4-3 | CASSQDTRGNAYVTLHF
. | TRBJ2-6 | TRBV9 | CASSSQTAFRANVLTF
many | TRBJ2-6 | TRBV7-8 | CASSLDQGIRANVLTF
few | TRBJ2-7 | TRBV4-2 | CASSQGPGTATYEQYF
many | TRBJ1-1 | TRBV14 | CASQQDRGSFTEAFF
few | TRBJ2-6 | TRBV9 | CASSVEWCRILGIYDSGANVLTF
many | TRBJ1-1 | TRBV6-6 | CASSYAGYPNTEAFF
. | TRBJ1-5 | TRBV7-9 | CASSFYGGSNQHQHF